The 4 T cell receptor beta chains presented below share a single source sample, sequenced in a study of T cells in Graves' hyperthyroidism and ophthalmopathy. TCR beta CDR3 regions were amplified from RNA transcripts. Primed by the HTBI set, a first-round RT-PCR was run on the TCR CDR3. TCRdb ran MiXCR on the multiplex PCR reads and lists one entry per CDR3 protein. The top ten clones hold about 11% of a sample with about 480,000 distinct CDR3 sequences, around 22% of them seen once. The sample was blood. The receptor set was obtained from a woman aged 25 to 39 with Graves' ophthalmopathy.

At least ten counts were recorded for this clonotype. The chain is built from TRBV11-2 and TRBJ2-2; D is possibly TRBD2 (7 bases). V was trimmed by 8 bases and J by 2 bases, leaving 15 bases between them. Germline V CDR1 and CDR2: SGHAT, FQNNGV. The CDR3 length is 15 residues. The CDR3 nucleotides read TGTGCCAGCGATAAGGGGGGGGCCAACACCGGGGAGCTGTTTTTT. This sequence encodes CASDKGGANTGELFF.

This clonotype was observed many times. CDR3 in amino acids: CASSSGGGAFMETQYF. In nucleotides, the CDR3 is TGTGCCAGCAGTTCCGGAGGGGGGGCATTTATGGAGACCCAGTACTTC. The chain carries TRBV27 and TRBJ2-5; tentatively, D is TRBD2 (7 bases). V was shortened by 4 bases and J by 5 bases, with 20 bases between the two germline ends. Germline values: CDR1 MNHEY, CDR2 SMNVEV (reference sequence). The CDR3 loop spans 16 amino acids.

The table lists this clonotype with many counts. This chain links TRBV5-1 with TRBJ1-1, with a possible D match to TRBD1 (5 bases). V shed 1 base and J shed 5 bases, with 15 bases lying between them. This CDR3 region has 15 residues. CDR1 is SGHRS, CDR2 YFSETQ, per germline. DNA for the CDR3: TGCGCCAGCAGCTTGAACGGGGACTTAGGAACTGAAGCTTTCTTT. Amino acid sequence: CASSLNGDLGTEAFF.

In this sample, this clonotype turned up many times. J is TRBJ1-3 and V is TRBV5-8; TRBD1 agrees at 9 bases. V trimming: 3 bases; J trimming: 8 bases; junction bases outside the gene matches: 15. In germline, CDR1 is SGHTS, CDR2 YDEGEE. The CDR3 extends over 17 amino acids. DNA for the CDR3: TGTGCCAGCAGCTCTCCACCGGGGACAGGGCTCGGCGACACCATATATTTT. Amino acids: CASSSPPGTGLGDTIYF. The full variable domain, completed using reference TRBV5-8 and TRBJ1-3, is EAGVTQSPTHLIKTRGQQATLRCSPISGHTSVYWYQQALGLGLQFLLWYDEGEERNRGNFPPRFSGRQFPNYSSELNVNALELEDSALYLCASSSPPGTGLGDTIYFGEGSWLTVV.